A selection of T cell receptor beta chains follows, all from one sample in a study of regulatory T cells in long-lasting Graves disease. TCRdb analysed the reads with MiXCR anew, one entry per CDR3 protein. Of about 870 distinct CDR3 sequences in the sample, roughly 57% are singletons; the top ten hold roughly 13%. The source material was peripheral blood mononuclear cells (PBMCs), sampled with antithyroid drug treatment, in newly diagnosed or persistent Graves disease (not recorded which). The receptors originated from a female donor with Graves disease. CDR3s include the opening cysteine and the closing phenylalanine or tryptophan. A D gene is named only where the DNA matches it firmly. For some rows the clone size is stated as once, few or many, or as a class when expanded; others skip it.

D gene	V gene	J gene	clone size	CDR3 DNA	CDR3 protein
-	TRBV12-3/TRBV12-4	TRBJ1-2	-	TGTGCCAGCAGTTTCTCAGGGGATTATGGCTACACCTTC	CASSFSGDYGYTF
TRBD2	TRBV27	TRBJ2-5	few	TGTGCCAGCGGGACTAGCGCCGGGACCCAGTACTTC	CASGTSAGTQYF
TRBD1	TRBV2	TRBJ1-2	-	TGTGCCAGCAGTGAGTCGCCGGGACAGGGGTATGGCTACACCTTC	CASSESPGQGYGYTF
-	TRBV9	TRBJ2-3	-	TGTGCCAGCAGCCCAGGGAAGGATTTCGGCACAGATACGCAGTATTTT	CASSPGKDFGTDTQYF
-	TRBV5-6	TRBJ1-5	-	TGTGCCAGCAGCGGGCGGTGGAACAATCAGCCCCAGCATTTT	CASSGRWNNQPQHF
-	TRBV6-1	TRBJ1-6	-	TGTGCCAGCATTCGGACAGATAATTCACCCCTCCACTTT	CASIRTDNSPLHF
-	TRBV28	TRBJ1-1	-	TGTGCCAGCAGTTTTGGACAGTCGAACACTGAAGCTTTCTTT	CASSFGQSNTEAFF
-	TRBV28	TRBJ1-4	-	TGTGCCAGCAGTTTATGGATGCGCGGGAAAATTTATGAAAAACTGTTTTTT	CASSLWMRGKIYEKLFF
-	TRBV28	TRBJ2-1	-	TGTGCCAGCAGTCCCCTCAGGCGCGGTTTGACGGGGGGCAAAGAGCAGTTCTTC	CASSPLRRGLTGGKEQFF
TRBD1	TRBV28	TRBJ2-7	few	TGTGCCAGCAGTTTACTACTCGCCCGGGACAGGTTCCCCTACGAGCAGTACTTC	CASSLLLARDRFPYEQYF
-	TRBV6-2/TRBV6-3	TRBJ1-1	-	TGTGCCAGCACGACGAACACTGAAGCTTTCTTT	CASTTNTEAFF
TRBD1	TRBV12-3/TRBV12-4	TRBJ1-5	once	TGTGCCAGCAACCTGGGGGACAGGGGGGATCAGCCCCAGCATTTT	CASNLGDRGDQPQHF
-	TRBV7-9	TRBJ2-2	-	TGTGCCAGCAGCCCTGGGAGCGGGGAGCTGTTTTTT	CASSPGSGELFF
TRBD1	TRBV6-5	TRBJ1-3	-	TGTGCCAGCAGGCGAACACAGGGGGCTGGAAACACCATATATTTT	CASRRTQGAGNTIYF
-	TRBV14	TRBJ2-2	-	TGTGCCAGCAGCCAGGGGCGAAGCACCGGGGAGCTGTTTTTT	CASSQGRSTGELFF
-	TRBV6-2/TRBV6-3	TRBJ1-1	few	TGTGCCAGCAGCCAGACAGACAGGACTGAAGCTTTCTTT	CASSQTDRTEAFF
TRBD2	TRBV7-2	TRBJ2-7	-	TGTGCCAGCAGCTCGAGGACTAGCGGGAGCATCCACGAGCAGTACTTC	CASSSRTSGSIHEQYF
-	TRBV12-3/TRBV12-4	TRBJ2-7	once	TGTGCCAGCAGTTTTGACCGCTACGAGCAGTACTTC	CASSFDRYEQYF
TRBD2	TRBV28	TRBJ2-4	-	TGTGCCAGCAGTTTTGGGCTAGCGGGGGGGCCCAAAAACATTCAGTACTTC	CASSFGLAGGPKNIQYF
-	TRBV7-9	TRBJ2-3	few	TGTGCCAGCAGCTTAGGGGGACCGGCGCAGTATTTT	CASSLGGPAQYF
TRBD2	TRBV20-1	TRBJ2-7	-	TGCAGTGCTAGAGGGGCAGCGGGAGGGCCGAGTGAGCAGTACTTC	CSARGAAGGPSEQYF
-	TRBV19	TRBJ2-6	-	TGTGCCAGTAGTATAGATGGTAGGGGTTCTGGGGCCAACGTCCTGACTTTC	CASSIDGRGSGANVLTF
-	TRBV21-1	TRBJ2-3	few	TGTGCCAGCAGCCCCGGGGGACCCATCCTCACAGATACGCAGTATTTT	CASSPGGPILTDTQYF
TRBD2	TRBV20-1	TRBJ2-3	-	TGCAGTGCTAGAGCGCTAGCGGGCACAGATACGCAGTATTTT	CSARALAGTDTQYF
-	TRBV30	TRBJ1-1	-	TGTGCCTGGAGTGCCCCCCTCCAGGGTACTGAAGCTTTCTTT	CAWSAPLQGTEAFF
TRBD1	TRBV28	TRBJ2-7	few	TGTGCCAGCAGTTTAGAGGGGGGGACAGGGATACCCTACGAGCAGTACTTC	CASSLEGGTGIPYEQYF
-	TRBV11-2	TRBJ2-7	few	TGTGCCAGCAGCTTAGTTAAAGGCCGCTACGAGCAGTACTTC	CASSLVKGRYEQYF
TRBD1	TRBV6-2/TRBV6-3	TRBJ1-5	-	TGTGCCAGCAGGACGACAGGGAGCAATCAGCCCCAGCATTTT	CASRTTGSNQPQHF
-	TRBV6-2/TRBV6-3	TRBJ2-3	-	TGTGCCAGCAGAAACCCTGGGAAAGATACGCAGTATTTT	CASRNPGKDTQYF
-	TRBV18	TRBJ2-3	-	TGTGCCAGCTCACCCCCAGGGACTGAGCGTCGGGATACGCAGTATTTT	CASSPPGTERRDTQYF
TRBD1	TRBV13	TRBJ1-1	-	TGTGCCAGCAGCTCCGGACAGGGGAACACTGAAGCTTTCTTT	CASSSGQGNTEAFF
-	TRBV20-1	TRBJ2-2	few	TGCAGTGCTAGAGATACCGGAAACGGGGAGCTGTTTTTT	CSARDTGNGELFF
TRBD1	TRBV5-1	TRBJ2-5	-	TGCGCCAGCAGCTGGGACAGGGGAGAGACCCAGTACTTC	CASSWDRGETQYF
-	TRBV4-1	TRBJ2-3	few	TGCGCCAGCAGCCAAGTGTTAGCCGATACGCAGTATTTT	CASSQVLADTQYF
TRBD1	TRBV7-2	TRBJ2-3	-	TGTGCCAGCAGTTGGCTGGGACAGGGGGCAGGAGATACGCAGTATTTT	CASSWLGQGAGDTQYF
-	TRBV7-3	TRBJ2-1	-	TGTGCCAGCAGCCCCGGGACATCCGGGGAGGATGAGCAGTTCTTC	CASSPGTSGEDEQFF
-	TRBV10-3	TRBJ2-5	once	TGTGCCATCAGCCACGGGATTCAAGAGACCCAGTACTTC	CAISHGIQETQYF
-	TRBV7-2	TRBJ2-1	-	TGTGCCAGCAGCTTAGCCGGAACCAATGAGCAGTTCTTC	CASSLAGTNEQFF
-	TRBV6-6	TRBJ1-5	few	TGTGCCAGCAGTTACAGACAGGCGAGCAATCAGCCCCAGCATTTT	CASSYRQASNQPQHF
TRBD1	TRBV24-1	TRBJ2-6	-	TGTGCCACCAGTGACCGGGACAGCCCTCTGGGGGCCAACGTCCTGACTTTC	CATSDRDSPLGANVLTF
TRBD1	TRBV6-5	TRBJ2-7	-	TGTGCCAGCAGTTACTCCGCTGGGGACAGGGTCGGCTACGAGCAGTACTTC	CASSYSAGDRVGYEQYF
-	TRBV30	TRBJ2-6	-	TGTGCCTGGAGTGTATCCGGGGCCAACGTCCTGACTTTC	CAWSVSGANVLTF
-	TRBV23-1	TRBJ2-3	-	TGCGCCAGCAGTCAATCGAGGGTAGCCGAAGGCACAGATACGCAGTATTTT	CASSQSRVAEGTDTQYF
-	TRBV28	TRBJ2-7	-	TGTGCCAGCAGCTCCCTAGAGAGAGAAGACGAGCAGTACTTC	CASSSLEREDEQYF
TRBD1	TRBV24-1	TRBJ2-1	-	TGTGCCACCAGTGATCCGGGACAGAGGATCCTCTTC	CATSDPGQRILF
-	TRBV19	TRBJ2-5	few	TGTGCCAGTAGTTCCGGGCCTGAAGAGACCCAGTACTTC	CASSSGPEETQYF
-	TRBV15	TRBJ1-4	few	TGTGCCACCAGCAGAGATAGGGGGGTCCCTGAAAAACTGTTTTTT	CATSRDRGVPEKLFF
-	TRBV3-1	TRBJ1-2	once	TGTGCCAGCAGCCCCCCTTCTCGTTCTCTCAGGGGCTACACCTTC	CASSPPSRSLRGYTF
TRBD1	TRBV11-2	TRBJ2-7	few	TGTGCCAGCAGCCTCACCGGGACAGGGTCAACTCCTCAGTACTTC	CASSLTGTGSTPQYF
-	TRBV29-1	TRBJ2-1	-	TGCAGCGTTGAATTAAGCCCCCCATTCAATGAGCAGTTCTTC	CSVELSPPFNEQFF
-	TRBV29-1	TRBJ2-7	few	TGCAGCGTTGTCGATTCCGGGGATTACGAGCAGTACTTC	CSVVDSGDYEQYF
-	TRBV28	TRBJ1-4	-	TGTGCCAGCAGCTCAGAAAAACTGTTTTTT	CASSSEKLFF
-	TRBV28	TRBJ1-5	-	TGTGCCAGCAGTTTTGACGGGGGTGGTCAGCCCCAGCATTTT	CASSFDGGGQPQHF
TRBD2	TRBV5-4	TRBJ2-5	once	TGTGCCAGCAGCTTGTTGGGGGGGGAGACCCAGTACTTC	CASSLLGGETQYF
TRBD2	TRBV6-1	TRBJ2-7	-	TGTGCCAGCCAAAGGACTAGCGGAAGCTACGAGCAGTACTTC	CASQRTSGSYEQYF